The 26 T cell receptor beta chains below were found in one sample sequenced in a study of T cell responses to AZD1222 COVID-19 vaccine. Data came from immunoSEQ multiplex PCR; TCRdb stores just in-frame clones and leaves some out. This repertoire shows some 130,000 clones, 80% to 90% found once; its top ten account for about 8.3%. Sequenced material: peripheral blood, taken on day 0 of AZD1222 vaccination. The receptor set was obtained from an adult in good health.

This rearrangement joins TRBV10-1 to TRBJ2-4; D gene unclear. Trimming stripped 6 bases from V and 3 bases from J, with 9 bases between. Germline CDR1 is WNHNN and CDR2 is SYGVQD (reference sequence). The CDR3 length is 13 residues. The CDR3: CASRESGKNIQYF. CDR3 nucleotide sequence: TGCGCCAGCAGAGAATCTGGCAAAAACATTCAGTACTTC.

The sample holds one count of this clone. The J gene is TRBJ1-2, the V gene TRBV21-1; TRBD1, the table's D call, was not compared with the DNA. TRBV21-1 is a pseudogene locus. The CDR3 loop spans 17 amino acids. CDR3 protein: CASSTYSRDRVDYGYTF. In DNA form, the CDR3 reads TGTGCCAGCAGCACATACAGCCGGGACAGGGTAGACTATGGCTACACCTTC.

This clone was observed a single time. The chain has TRBV19 and TRBJ2-7; D is perhaps TRBD1 (5 bases). There are 11 residues in the CDR3. Germline V gene data show CDR1 as LNHDA and CDR2 as SQIVND (reference sequence). Trimming left V 4 bases short and J 12 bases short, with 13 bases between. CDR3 in DNA: TGTGCCAGTAGTACAGGGAAAAGGCTGTACTTC. Its translation is CASSTGKRLYF.

The chain carries TRBV28 and TRBJ1-6; TRBD1 matches at 7 bases. J was trimmed by 10 bases and V by 8 bases; bases with no gene match: 5. The germline V gene encodes CDR1 MDHEN and CDR2 SYDVKM. CDR3 size: 12 residues. CDR3 amino acids: CASEGAGSPLHF. In DNA form, the CDR3 reads TGTGCCAGCGAGGGGGCTGGCTCACCCCTCCACTTT. Together with reference TRBV28 and TRBJ1-6, the CDR3 gives the full variable domain: DVKVTQSSRYLVKRTGEKVFLECVQDMDHENMFWYRQDPGLGLRLIYFSYDVKMKEKGDIPEGYSVSREKKERFSLILESASTNQTSMYLCASEGAGSPLHFGNGTRLTVT.

The chain combines TRBV25-1 with TRBJ2-7; D may be TRBD2 (5 bases). This CDR3 is 15 amino acids long. V was trimmed by 6 bases and J by 9 bases, leaving 24 bases between them. Looked up from germline, CDR1 is MGHDK and CDR2 is SYGVNS. CDR3 bases: TGTGCCAGCAGCTCGGATCAGTCGTTACACGGAGGGCAGTACTTC. It encodes CASSSDQSLHGGQYF.

In this sample, this clone turned up a few times. The chain has TRBV6-2 or TRBV6-3 and TRBJ2-7; D is possibly TRBD1 (7 bases). Looked up from germline, CDR1 is MNHEY and CDR2 is SVGEGT. The V end was cut by 4 bases, the J end by 0 bases, with 19 bases between. This CDR3 comprises 17 residues. The CDR3 DNA is TGTGCCAGCAGTTTCCAACGCGGGACAGATAACTCCTACGAGCAGTACTTC. It translates to CASSFQRGTDNSYEQYF.

V is TRBV29-1 and J is TRBJ2-1; TRBD2 matches 8 bases. Germline lookup yields CDR1 SQVTM and CDR2 ANQGSEA. The CDR3 has 12 amino acids. Trimming cost V 1 base and J 9 bases; bases outside gene matches: 2. The CDR3 region has the DNA TGCAGCGTTGAAGGACTAGCGTCTGAGCAGTTCTTC. Protein sequence: CSVEGLASEQFF.

To note about this clone: An end of the junction does not agree with germline; a read error may underlie this. The gene calls are TRBV19 and TRBJ2-7, with D possibly called TRBD1 or TRBD2 (11 bases each). Germline loops: CDR1 LNHDA, CDR2 SQIVND (reference sequence). The CDR3 length is 15 residues. CDR3 sequence (DNA): TGTGCCAGTAGTCGCGCCGGGACAGGGGGACTAGCGGAGGAATTC. This codes for CASSRAGTGGLAEEF. The variable domain in full, completed from reference TRBV19 and TRBJ2-7, reads DGGITQSPKYLFRKEGQNVTLSCEQNLNHDAMYWYRQDPGQGLRLIYYSQIVNDFQKGDIAEGYSVSREKKESFPLTVTSAQKNPTAFYLCASSRAGTGGLAEEFGPGTRLTVT.

The chain uses TRBV4-1 and TRBJ1-5; 7 bases are a match to TRBD1. Germline CDR1 and CDR2: MGHRA and YSYEKL. V lost 5 bases and J lost 3; bases outside the gene matches: 4. The CDR3 totals 14 residues. The CDR3 spells CASSSTGNNQPQHF. The CDR3 nucleotides read TGCGCCAGCAGCTCGACAGGGAACAATCAGCCCCAGCATTTT.

The rearrangement links TRBV6-5 to TRBJ1-5; TRBD1 aligns across 10 bases. The CDR3 has 14 residues. V shed 6 bases and J 7 bases; nucleotides not matched to a gene: 6. From germline, CDR1 is MNHEY and CDR2 SVGAGI. CDR3 region: CASRPGQGYQPQHF. CDR3 nucleotide sequence: TGTGCCAGCAGACCGGGACAGGGGTACCAGCCCCAGCATTTT.

This clone was seen a single time. The chain links TRBV18 to TRBJ1-2, with 7 bases identical to TRBD1. V lost 0 bases to trimming and J lost 5 bases; unmatched junction nucleotides: 9. The germline CDR1 and CDR2 sequences are KGHSH and LQKENI. The CDR3 runs 16 residues. The CDR3: CASSPPAVRGGYGYTF. In nucleotides, the CDR3 is TGTGCCAGCTCACCACCCGCGGTCAGGGGGGGGTATGGCTACACCTTC.

The chain joins TRBV5-1 to TRBJ2-1; 8 bases align to TRBD2. The CDR3 loop spans 14 amino acids. Germline V gives CDR1 SGHRS, CDR2 YFSETQ. Trimming removed 5 bases from V and 1 base from J; junction bases left unmatched: 2. The CDR3 reads CASSREGSYNEQFF. CDR3 bases: TGCGCCAGCAGTCGGGAGGGATCCTACAATGAGCAGTTCTTC.

The chain carries TRBV7-9 and TRBJ1-5; 8 bases align to TRBD1. Germline CDR1 is SEHNR and CDR2 is FQNEAQ (reference sequence). Trimming took 5 bases from V and 2 from J; bases not matched to a gene: 8. The CDR3 has 16 residues. The CDR3 DNA follows: TGTGCCAGCAGCCCCCCAGGGGGCCGGGGCAATCAGCCCCAGCATTTT. Translated, it gives CASSPPGGRGNQPQHF.

The chain has TRBV12-3 or TRBV12-4 and TRBJ2-7; D possibly matches TRBD1 or TRBD2 (5 bases each). Trimming stripped 3 bases from V and 2 bases from J, with 8 bases between. The CDR3 totals 13 residues. The CDR3 here is CASSLGVTYEQYF. The CDR3 DNA is TGTGCCAGCAGTTTGGGGGTTACCTACGAGCAGTACTTC.

The chain joins TRBV5-8 to TRBJ2-6; 7 bases are shared with TRBD2. The CDR3 contains 17 residues. V was pared by 0 bases and J by 2 bases, with 5 bases of the junction left unmatched. CDR1 is SGHTS, CDR2 YDEGEE, per germline. Written as DNA, the CDR3 is TGTGCCAGCAGCTTGGTACTAGCGCCGACTGGGGCCAACGTCCTGACTTTC. Translating gives CASSLVLAPTGANVLTF.

This clone is a singleton in its sample. The same CDR3 is also encoded by other DNA sequences in this sample. The chain uses TRBV4-1 and TRBJ2-7; 7 nucleotides align to TRBD2. Per the germline V gene, CDR1 is MGHRA and CDR2 is YSYEKL. This CDR3 spans 15 amino acids. Trimming removed 1 base from V and 6 bases from J; junction bases left unmatched: 9. CDR3 loop: CASSQAGGKLGEQYF. In nucleotides, the CDR3 is TGCGCCAGCAGCCAAGCCGGGGGGAAGCTGGGCGAGCAGTACTTC.

The chain couples TRBV13 to TRBJ1-1, with 7 bases aligning to TRBD1. Germline lookup yields CDR1 PRHDT and CDR2 FYEKMQ (reference sequence). V trimming: 5 bases; J trimming: 4 bases; junction bases outside the gene matches: 10. The CDR3 totals 15 residues. CDR3 loop: CASSLPTGLGTEAFF. CDR3 sequence (DNA): TGTGCCAGCAGCCTACCGACAGGGCTGGGCACTGAAGCTTTCTTT.

J is TRBJ2-6 and V is TRBV19; D might be TRBD1 (7 bases). The CDR3 runs 16 residues. Germline lookup yields CDR1 LNHDA and CDR2 SQIVND (reference sequence). V was cut by 4 bases and J by 0 bases, with 10 bases left in between. The CDR3 loop reads CASSRRDSSGANVLTF. The CDR3 coding sequence is TGTGCCAGTAGTAGGCGGGACAGCTCTGGGGCCAACGTCCTGACTTTC.

This clone was seen just once. The genes are TRBV6-6 and TRBJ2-1; 10 positions match TRBD2. Trimming removed 7 bases from V and 0 bases from J; junction bases left unmatched: 6. The CDR3 runs to 16 residues. The germline gives CDR1 MNHNY, CDR2 SVGAGI (reference sequence). As DNA, the CDR3 is TGTGCCAGCATTGACTTAGCGGGAGGCTCCTACAATGAGCAGTTCTTC. This codes for CASIDLAGGSYNEQFF.

Worth noting for this clone: This sample includes further DNA sequences coding for the same CDR3. The V call is TRBV29-1, the J call TRBJ2-3; D is uncertain. There are 13 residues in the CDR3. V was pared by 2 bases and J by 1 base, with 7 bases between. CDR1 and CDR2 (germline): SQVTM, ANQGSEA. The CDR3 nucleotides read TGCAGCGTTGAAACTGGGGGCACAGATACGCAGTATTTT. Its protein product is CSVETGGTDTQYF.

J is TRBJ2-7 and V is TRBV7-9; 7 bases agree with TRBD1. The V segment lost 5 bases and the J segment 0 bases; nucleotides outside the gene matches: 7. The CDR3 has 15 residues. Germline V CDR1 and CDR2: SEHNR, FQNEAQ (reference sequence). CDR3 residues: CASSAGQVSSYEQYF. The CDR3, as DNA: TGTGCCAGCAGCGCCGGACAGGTGAGCTCCTACGAGCAGTACTTC.

The CDR3: CAWSVARSSYNSPLHF. The CDR3 coding sequence is TGTGCCTGGAGTGTAGCTCGGAGCTCCTATAATTCACCCCTCCACTTT. V usage is TRBV30 and J usage is TRBJ1-6; D is unresolved. This CDR3 spans 16 amino acids. V was shortened by 0 bases and J by 0 bases, with 9 bases between the two germline ends. The V gene's germline CDR1 is GTSNPN and CDR2 SVGIG (reference sequence). Full variable domain (missing parts from reference TRBV30 and TRBJ1-6): SQTIHQWPATLVQPVGSPLSLECTVEGTSNPNLYWYRQAAGRGLQLLFYSVGIGQISSEVPQNLSASRPQDRQFILSSKKLLLSDSGFYLCAWSVARSSYNSPLHFGNGTRLTVT.

The chain couples TRBV5-1 to TRBJ2-3; TRBD2 aligns across 10 bases. The CDR3 extends over 16 amino acids. Germline V lookup: CDR1 SGHRS, CDR2 YFSETQ. V shed 4 bases, J shed 1 base, and the junction held 6 bases outside the gene matches. The CDR3 DNA sequence: TGCGCCAGCAGCCTCAGGACTAGCGGAGGCACAGATACGCAGTATTTT. Protein: CASSLRTSGGTDTQYF. Full variable domain (rest looked up from reference TRBV5-1 and TRBJ2-3): KAGVTQTPRYLIKTRGQQVTLSCSPISGHRSVSWYQQTPGQGLQFLFEYFSETQRNKGNFPGRFSGRQFSNSRSEMNVSTLELGDSALYLCASSLRTSGGTDTQYFGPGTRLTVL.

The rearrangement links TRBV9 to TRBJ1-6; D unclear. Germline V gives CDR1 SGDLS, CDR2 YYNGEE. The CDR3 is 13 amino acids. Trimming left V 3 bases short and J 7 bases short, with 8 bases between. The CDR3 sequence: CASSETRNSPLHF. CDR3 nucleotide sequence: TGTGCCAGCAGCGAGACAAGGAATTCACCCCTCCACTTT.

The V gene is TRBV14, the J gene TRBJ2-7; D not certain. The V gene's germline CDR1 is SGHDN and CDR2 FVKESK. The CDR3 is made up of 15 amino acids. The germline V and J ends were trimmed by 3 bases and 3 bases, with 15 bases remaining between them. This CDR3 reads CASSHSSIARYEQYF. The CDR3 DNA is TGTGCCAGCAGCCACTCAAGTATAGCCCGCTACGAGCAGTACTTC.

The chain employs TRBV18 and TRBJ2-7; D is unresolved. V was clipped by 0 bases and J by 3 bases, with 6 bases between them. Germline V gene lookup returns CDR1 KGHSH and CDR2 LQKENI. This CDR3 comprises 13 residues. CDR3 loop: CASSPPVLYEQYF. In DNA form, the CDR3 reads TGTGCCAGCTCACCACCGGTACTCTACGAGCAGTACTTC.